Below, 22 T cell receptor beta chains from the same sample are listed, as sequenced in a study of blood T cells in healthy people across ages. A sample-barcoded 5' primer and a J-beta primer mix were used in a second PCR of about 7 to 12 cycles. MiXCR, run by TCRdb on the 5' RACE reads, gives a single entry per CDR3 protein. Among approximately 800,000 distinct CDR3 sequences listed, roughly 64% were seen once. The sequencing sample was made of blood. The receptors were sampled from a man aged 25 to 40 in good health.

The rearrangement links TRBV4-3 to TRBJ2-5; D might be TRBD1 or TRBD2, each matching 5 bases. This CDR3 is 13 amino acids long. V was cut by 0 bases and J by 11 bases, with 13 bases left in between. In germline, CDR1 is LGHNA, CDR2 YSLEER. The chain's CDR3 is CASSQEWGMEQYF. As DNA, the CDR3 is TGCGCCAGCAGCCAAGAATGGGGGATGGAGCAGTACTTC.

This clonotype was counted between two and nine times. As DNA, the CDR3 is TGTGCCAGCGGTTTCTCCGAGCAGTACTTC. The encoded protein is CASGFSEQYF. V usage is TRBV7-8 and J usage is TRBJ2-7; D remains unclear. The CDR3 runs to 10 residues. The germline V and J ends were trimmed by 8 bases and 6 bases, with 8 bases remaining between them. The V gene's germline CDR1 is SGHVS and CDR2 FQNEAQ.

V and J are TRBV21-1 and TRBJ1-4. TRBV21-1 represents a pseudogene. This CDR3 is built from 17 residues. CDR3 nucleotide sequence: TGTGCCAGCAGCAAATCCGGTGGGGTCAGAGGTTCTGAAAAACTGTTTTTT. It specifies CASSKSGGVRGSEKLFF.

The chain combines TRBV7-2 with TRBJ1-2; tentative D call: TRBD1 (5 bases). This CDR3 region has 15 residues. The germline CDR1 and CDR2 sequences are SGHTA and FQGNSA. With 1 base removed from V and 4 bases from J, the gap between germline ends came to 13 bases. The CDR3 sequence: CASSLGDGPIYGYTF. CDR3 nucleotides: TGTGCCAGCAGCTTAGGGGACGGCCCGATCTATGGCTACACCTTC.

The CDR3 protein is CASSHGDRYNEQFF. The CDR3 DNA reads TGTGCCAGCAGCCATGGGGACCGGTACAATGAGCAGTTCTTC. J is TRBJ2-1 and V is TRBV3-1, with D perhaps TRBD1 or TRBD2 (5 bases each). The CDR3 sequence is 14 residues long. The germline CDR1 and CDR2 sequences are LGHDT and YNNKEL (reference sequence). V shed 3 bases and J shed 4 bases, with 10 bases lying between them.

This chain uses TRBV9 with TRBJ2-5; 11 positions agree with TRBD2. The better agreement between TRBJ2-7 and the DNA end casts doubt on the J call. There are 15 residues in the CDR3. Germline values: CDR1 SGDLS, CDR2 YYNGEE. This CDR3 reads CASSVAGTSGYEQYF. For the CDR3, the DNA is TGTGCCAGCAGCGTAGCTGGGACTAGCGGCTACGAGCAGTACTTC.

This rearrangement joins TRBV6-1 to TRBJ1-5, with TRBD1 matching over 7 bases. CDR3 length: 15 amino acids. Germline V gene lookup returns CDR1 MNHNS and CDR2 SASEGT. Germline trimming cut 7 bases from V and 5 bases from J; bases unmatched to any gene: 11. The CDR3 bases are TGTGCCAGCAAGAGGGTGACCCAGGGGGATCAGCCCCAGCATTTT. This translates into CASKRVTQGDQPQHF.

The chain combines TRBV4-2 with TRBJ1-1; D not certain. Trimming shortened V by 1 base and J by 8 bases, and 8 bases separated the two germline ends. CDR3 length equals 12 residues. Germline CDR1 reads LGHNA; CDR2 reads YNFKEQ. CDR3 in amino acids: CASSQVGGEAFF. As DNA, the CDR3 is TGTGCCAGCAGCCAAGTGGGTGGAGAAGCTTTCTTT.

The V call is TRBV5-1, the J call TRBJ2-5; D is unclear. Germline V gene lookup returns CDR1 SGHRS and CDR2 YFSETQ. Between the trimmed V and J ends, which lost 0 bases and 0 bases, there was a span of 6 bases. The CDR3 sequence is 14 residues long. This CDR3 reads CASSLGMDQETQYF. In DNA form, the CDR3 reads TGCGCCAGCAGCTTGGGTATGGACCAAGAGACCCAGTACTTC.

This clonotype showed up many times. The chain joins TRBV20-1 to TRBJ2-1, with 10 nucleotides matching TRBD2. This CDR3 is built from 16 residues. From germline, CDR1 is DFQATT and CDR2 SNEGSKA (reference sequence). After removal of 3 bases from V and 7 bases from J, the junction contained 12 bases not matched to a gene. CDR3 nucleotide sequence: TGCAGTGCTAGTCATTTAGCGGGGGGTCCCAGTAATGAGCAGTTCTTC. Encoded protein: CSASHLAGGPSNEQFF.

V gene TRBV5-6 combines with J gene TRBJ2-7; perhaps TRBD1 as D (6 bases). V gave up 2 bases and J gave up 7 bases, with 16 bases separating them. Germline CDR1 and CDR2: SGHDT and YYEEEE. CDR3 length: 14 amino acids. The CDR3 sequence: CASSFYHRVGEQYF. In DNA form, the CDR3 reads TGTGCCAGCAGCTTTTACCACAGGGTGGGAGAGCAGTACTTC.

The chain joins TRBV7-2 to TRBJ1-5; weak D call: TRBD1 (6 bases). The V and J ends lost 5 bases and 0 bases respectively, with 8 bases between them. Germline CDR1 is SGHTA and CDR2 is FQGNSA. The CDR3 runs 14 residues. The CDR3 is CASSGDISNQPQHF. Here the CDR3 DNA reads TGTGCCAGCAGCGGGGACATTAGCAATCAGCCCCAGCATTTT.

The CDR3: CASSWQTGYTEAFF. In DNA, the CDR3 is TGTGCCAGCAGTTGGCAGACAGGGTACACTGAAGCTTTCTTT. The genes are TRBV6-6 and TRBJ1-1; 7 bases match TRBD1. The CDR3 totals 14 residues. The junction had 5 bases not matched to a gene; V was cut back by 4 bases and J by 3 bases. CDR1 is MNHNY and CDR2 is SVGAGI in the germline V gene (reference sequence).

The rearrangement uses TRBV7-2 and TRBJ2-7, with D uncertain. CDR3 length equals 11 residues. Germline-derived CDR1 and CDR2 are SGHTA and FQGNSA. The V end lost 5 bases, the J end lost 6 bases, and 8 bases lay between the germline ends. The CDR3 DNA sequence: TGTGCCAGCAGCGATTTTGGCGAGCAGTACTTC. Protein sequence: CASSDFGEQYF.

CDR3: CASSLRGGLPETQYF. The DNA for the CDR3 is TGTGCCAGCAGCTTACGTGGGGGGTTACCAGAGACCCAGTACTTC. The gene calls are TRBV7-2 and TRBJ2-5; D might be TRBD2 (6 bases). The ends were cut back, 2 bases at V and 4 bases at J, with 14 bases in the middle. CDR3 length: 15 amino acids. CDR1 and CDR2 (germline): SGHTA, FQGNSA.

The chain recombines TRBV7-3 with TRBJ2-1; D is undetermined. Trimming pared 4 bases from V and 4 bases from J, leaving 11 bases between. This CDR3 region has 14 residues. Germline CDR1 SGHTA, CDR2 FQGTGA. The DNA of the CDR3 is TGTGCCAGCAGCTCCTATGACTTGTACAATGAGCAGTTCTTC. The encoded protein is CASSSYDLYNEQFF.

J is TRBJ2-5 and V is TRBV20-1; D not certain. The CDR3 contains 13 residues. V was clipped by 0 bases and J by 5 bases, with 10 bases between them. Germline assignment: CDR1 DFQATT and CDR2 SNEGSKA (reference sequence). CDR3 region: CSARDLGLETQYF. The DNA for the CDR3 is TGCAGTGCTAGAGATTTGGGGTTGGAGACCCAGTACTTC.

The rearrangement joins TRBV6-6 to TRBJ2-5; D is possibly TRBD1 (5 bases). Matching the DNA end better, TRBJ2-7 makes the J call doubtful. Germline CDR1 reads MNHNY; CDR2 reads SVGAGI (reference sequence). The CDR3 totals 13 residues. CDR3 region: CASSYDSLYEQYF. CDR3 bases: TGTGCCAGCAGTTACGACAGCTTATACGAGCAGTACTTC.

The V call is TRBV18, the J call TRBJ2-1, with TRBD2 matching 16 bases. Germline V gene sequence: CDR1 KGHSH, CDR2 LQKENI. CDR3 size: 20 residues. The ends lost 1 base at V and 2 bases at J; junction bases unmatched: 8. The CDR3 loop is CASSPLTGTSGGEPYNEQFF. Here the CDR3 DNA reads TGTGCCAGCTCACCACTTACCGGGACTAGCGGGGGGGAACCCTACAATGAGCAGTTCTTC.

The V gene is TRBV24-1, the J gene TRBJ2-1, with 10 bases identical to TRBD2. The CDR3 consists of 19 residues. Germline-derived CDR1 and CDR2 are KGHDR and SFDVKD. Losses at the gene ends were 3 bases for V and 4 bases for J; bases not matched to a gene: 14. This CDR3 reads CATSDPQRSGGGAYNEQFF. For the CDR3, the DNA is TGTGCCACCAGTGATCCCCAGAGGAGCGGGGGGGGCGCTTACAATGAGCAGTTCTTC.

Remarks on this clonotype: Germline and junction disagree at one end, which may indicate a read error. The rearrangement joins TRBV11-1 to TRBJ2-1; 12 nucleotides line up with TRBD2. This CDR3 contains 21 residues. CDR1 SGHAT and CDR2 FQDESV come from the germline V gene (reference sequence). The CDR3 region is CASSLATRPTSGGLSYNGQFF. The CDR3 nucleotides read TGTGCCAGCAGCTTAGCGACCAGACCGACTAGCGGGGGCCTCTCCTACAATGGGCAGTTCTTC.

V is TRBV12-5 and J is TRBJ1-5; D uncertain. Trimming pared 0 bases from V and 3 bases from J, leaving 12 bases between. Germline-derived CDR1 and CDR2 are LGHNT and FRNRAP. This CDR3 contains 16 residues. The CDR3 sequence is CASGLVPSGTNQPQHF. DNA for the CDR3: TGTGCTAGTGGTTTGGTACCGTCGGGTACCAATCAGCCCCAGCATTTT. Together with reference TRBV12-5 and TRBJ1-5, the CDR3 gives the full variable domain: DARVTQTPRHKVTEMGQEVTMRCQPILGHNTVFWYRQTMMQGLELLAYFRNRAPLDDSGMPKDRFSAEMPDATLATLKIQPSEPRDSAVYFCASGLVPSGTNQPQHFGDGTRLSIL.